These T cell receptor beta chains were read from a single sample in a study of T cell responses to AZD1222 COVID-19 vaccine. Libraries were prepared by immunoSEQ multiplex PCR; TCRdb keeps only in-frame clonotypes and omits some of them. This sample has around 140,000 clones; under 95% occur once, and the top ten carry about 5%. Sample: peripheral blood, taken on day 0 of AZD1222 vaccination. Receptors originate from an adult in good health. CDR3s include the opening cysteine and the closing phenylalanine or tryptophan. The D gene is left open where the match is weak.

j_call	cdr3_length	v_call	d_call	cdr3_nt	cdr3_aa
TRBJ2-7	13	TRBV5-6	TRBD1	TGTGCCAGCTGTCTAACAGGGGGCTCCGAGCAGTACTTC	CASCLTGGSEQYF
TRBJ1-5	14	TRBV2	NA	TGTGCCAGTGTGGGTAGAAGGGAAGGTCAGCCCCAGCATTTT	CASVGRREGQPQHF
TRBJ2-7	14	TRBV19	NA	TGTGCCAGTAGTATAGATCTAGCGTTCGACGAGCAGTACTTC	CASSIDLAFDEQYF
TRBJ1-4	12	TRBV14	NA	TGTGCCAGCAGCCAGAGGCCCGAAAAACTGTTTTTT	CASSQRPEKLFF
TRBJ1-3	16	TRBV11-2	NA	TGTGCCAGCAGCCGCACAGGCGACCTATCTGGAAACACCATATATTTT	CASSRTGDLSGNTIYF
TRBJ2-1	12	TRBV9	NA	TGTGCCAGCAGCGTAGGCCCCAATGAGCAGTTCTTC	CASSVGPNEQFF
TRBJ1-2	15	TRBV3-1/TRBV3-2	NA	TGTGCCAGCAGCCAAGAGGGGACGGGGATCTATGGCTACACCTTC	CASSQEGTGIYGYTF
TRBJ1-2	16	TRBV4-3	NA	TGCGCCAGCAGCCCATCGGACCGCGAAGCTAACTATGGCTACACCTTC	CASSPSDREANYGYTF
TRBJ1-2	15	TRBV5-8	NA	TGTGCCAGCAGCTCGGGGGACGGAATAAACTATGGCTACACCTTC	CASSSGDGINYGYTF
TRBJ1-2	15	TRBV5-1	TRBD1	TGCGCCAGCAGTACGACAGGGGGTTTTAACTATGGCTACACCTTC	CASSTTGGFNYGYTF